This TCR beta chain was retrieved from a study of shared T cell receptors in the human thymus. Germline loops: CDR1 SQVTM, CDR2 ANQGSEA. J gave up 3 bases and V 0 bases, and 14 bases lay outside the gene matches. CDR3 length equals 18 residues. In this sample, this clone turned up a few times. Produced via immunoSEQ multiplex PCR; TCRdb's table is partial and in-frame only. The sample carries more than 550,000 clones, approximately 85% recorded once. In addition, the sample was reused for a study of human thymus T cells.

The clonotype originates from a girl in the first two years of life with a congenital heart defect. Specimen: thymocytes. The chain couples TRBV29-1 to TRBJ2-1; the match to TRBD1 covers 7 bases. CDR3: CSVEDRHGTGDDYNEQFF. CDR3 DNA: TGCAGCGTTGAAGACCGCCACGGTACAGGGGATGACTACAATGAGCAGTTCTTC.